Following are 16 T cell receptor beta chains from one sample sequenced in a study of Ad26.COV2.S vaccination and SARS-CoV-2 variants. Treatment indicated: 19 received Ad26.COV2.S at low or high dose, single or two shots; about five received placebo; per-sample allocation not given. Collection of the samples took place on day 63 after the first injection of vaccine or placebo. The table came from immunoSEQ multiplex PCR; TCRdb's copy has only in-frame clones and leaves some out. The repertoire consists of about 470,000 clones, with roughly 87% occurring once and the leading ten covering approximately 4.5%. The input for sequencing was peripheral blood, taken in a trial of Ad26.COV2.S vaccine versus placebo. The receptors originated from a person aged 18-65 years who received the Ad26.COV2.S COVID-19 vaccine or a placebo.

This chain joins TRBV27 and TRBJ2-7; D call uncertain. Germline CDR1 and CDR2: MNHEY and SMNVEV (reference sequence). The length of the CDR3 is 12 residues. Between the trimmed V and J ends, which lost 3 bases and 9 bases, there was a span of 12 bases. CDR3: CASSLGSPRQYF. As DNA, the CDR3 is TGTGCCAGCAGTTTGGGATCGCCTAGGCAGTACTTC.

The chain couples TRBV21-1 to TRBJ2-5; TRBD1, the table's D call, lacks a check against the DNA. TRBV21-1 is given as a pseudogene. There are 18 residues in the CDR3. CDR3 in DNA: TGTGCCAGCAGCAAAGGGGTCCGGACAGGGGGCGCGGGAGAGACCCAGTACTTC. Protein: CASSKGVRTGGAGETQYF.

V usage is TRBV7-9 and J usage is TRBJ2-1; 8 bases are shared with TRBD2. CDR1 SEHNR and CDR2 FQNEAQ come from the germline V gene (reference sequence). With V trimmed by 5 bases and J by 7 bases, 7 bases remained unmatched. CDR3 length: 14 residues. In DNA, the CDR3 is TGTGCCAGCAGCGTGGGACTAGTCGGGAATGAGCAGTTCTTC. Translating gives CASSVGLVGNEQFF. The variable domain in full, completed from reference TRBV7-9 and TRBJ2-1, reads DTGVSQNPRHKITKRGQNVTFRCDPISEHNRLYWYRQTLGQGPEFLTYFQNEAQLEKSRLLSDRFSAERPKGSFSTLEIQRTEQGDSAMYLCASSVGLVGNEQFFGPGTRLTVL.

This chain uses TRBV28 with TRBJ1-2; TRBD1 matches at 10 bases. The germline V gene encodes CDR1 MDHEN and CDR2 SYDVKM. The junction had 5 bases not matched to a gene; V was cut back by 0 bases and J by 4 bases. The CDR3 covers 16 residues. The CDR3 region has the DNA TGTGCCAGCAGTTTATGGGTGGACAGGGGGACCTATGGCTACACCTTC. Its protein is CASSLWVDRGTYGYTF.

The chain links TRBV7-3 to TRBJ2-7; 10 bases are shared with TRBD2. The ends lost 4 bases at V and 6 bases at J; junction bases unmatched: 3. This CDR3 has 13 residues. Germline assignment: CDR1 SGHTA and CDR2 FQGTGA. The CDR3: CASSSRTSGEQYF. CDR3 coding DNA: TGTGCCAGCAGCTCCCGGACTAGCGGCGAGCAGTACTTC.

V usage is TRBV7-6 and J usage is TRBJ2-1; TRBD2 matches 10 bases. The CDR3 spans 15 residues. J lost 4 bases, V lost 5 bases, and 5 bases had no gene match. Germline V CDR1 and CDR2: SGHVS, FNYEAQ. The CDR3 region is CASSPGLAAYNEQFF. The DNA for the CDR3 is TGTGCCAGCAGCCCCGGACTAGCGGCTTACAATGAGCAGTTCTTC. Variable domain in full (rest from reference TRBV7-6 and TRBJ2-1): GAGVSQSPRYKVTKRGQDVALRCDPISGHVSLYWYRQALGQGPEFLTYFNYEAQQDKSGLPNDRFSAERPEGSISTLTIQRTEQRDSAMYRCASSPGLAAYNEQFFGPGTRLTVL.

Details on this clone: This same CDR3 is encoded by further DNA sequences in the sample. This rearrangement joins TRBV4-3 to TRBJ2-7; a weak D match, TRBD1 (5 bases). The CDR3 is made up of 14 amino acids. CDR1 is LGHNA and CDR2 is YSLEER in the germline V gene. V was pared by 0 bases and J by 0 bases, with 6 bases between. CDR3 sequence reads: CASSQDRVSYEQYF. The CDR3 DNA sequence: TGCGCCAGCAGCCAAGACAGGGTCTCCTACGAGCAGTACTTC.

This chain joins TRBV18 and TRBJ2-1; 7 bases fit TRBD2. The V and J ends lost 1 base and 5 bases, in that order; junction bases with no gene match: 8. Looked up from germline, CDR1 is KGHSH and CDR2 is LQKENI. The CDR3 covers 16 residues. The CDR3 DNA reads as TGTGCCAGCTCACCACGTGTCGGGACTACCAACAATGAGCAGTTCTTC. It encodes CASSPRVGTTNNEQFF.

J is TRBJ2-7 and V is TRBV13; TRBD2 matches 7 bases. V dropped 5 bases and J dropped 0; count of bases not matched to a gene: 13. CDR1 PRHDT and CDR2 FYEKMQ come from the germline V gene (reference sequence). The CDR3 is 17 residues long. The CDR3 region is CASSPPVLSGNSYEQYF. The CDR3 coding sequence is TGTGCCAGCAGCCCTCCGGTGTTGAGCGGGAACTCCTACGAGCAGTACTTC.

The chain uses TRBV14 and TRBJ2-7, with D possibly being TRBD1 or TRBD2 (5 bases each). CDR3 size: 15 residues. V was clipped by 4 bases and J by 4 bases, with 17 bases between them. Germline values: CDR1 SGHDN, CDR2 FVKESK. This CDR3 is CASSREWGAIYEQYF. The CDR3, as DNA: TGTGCCAGCAGCCGGGAGTGGGGCGCCATATACGAGCAGTACTTC.

The chain uses TRBV27 and TRBJ2-7, with 8 bases fitting TRBD2. The CDR3 loop spans 13 amino acids. Germline values: CDR1 MNHEY, CDR2 SMNVEV (reference sequence). The V segment lost 6 bases and the J segment 2 bases; nucleotides outside the gene matches: 3. CDR3 sequence reads: CASSAGGTYEQYF. CDR3 nucleotide sequence: TGTGCCAGCAGCGCGGGGGGTACCTACGAGCAGTACTTC.

The chain carries TRBV3-1 (or the pseudogene TRBV3-2) and TRBJ2-6, with D uncertain. The CDR3 length is 16 residues. CDR1 and CDR2 from the germline V gene are LGHDT and YNNKEL (reference sequence). The germline V and J ends were trimmed by 0 bases and 0 bases, with 6 bases remaining between them. The DNA of the CDR3 is TGTGCCAGCAGCCAAGAGGGCTACTCTGGGGCCAACGTCCTGACTTTC. Protein product: CASSQEGYSGANVLTF.

The genes are TRBV7-2 and TRBJ2-7; D may be TRBD2 (5 bases). Germline V CDR1 and CDR2: SGHTA, FQGNSA. The CDR3 sequence is 16 residues long. With 5 bases removed from V and 3 bases from J, the gap between germline ends came to 20 bases. In nucleotides, the CDR3 is TGTGCCAGCAGCCCCCGCACCGGGGTTGGGAGCTACGAGCAGTACTTC. Translated, it gives CASSPRTGVGSYEQYF.

The V call is TRBV2, the J call TRBJ2-3; 7 bases fit TRBD2. CDR3 length: 13 amino acids. Germline CDR1 and CDR2: SNHLY and FYNNEI. Germline trimming cut 6 bases from V and 2 bases from J; bases unmatched to any gene: 2. The CDR3 sequence is CASRRDYTDTQYF. The DNA of the CDR3 is TGTGCCAGCAGAAGGGACTACACAGATACGCAGTATTTT.

The chain couples TRBV7-2 to TRBJ2-3; D is uncertain. Trimming removed 5 bases at V and 5 bases at J, with 20 bases between. CDR3 length: 16 residues. Per germline, CDR1 SGHTA and CDR2 FQGNSA. The CDR3 loop is CASSSTTPRLGDTQYF. CDR3 bases: TGTGCCAGCAGCAGCACCACCCCGCGTTTGGGAGATACGCAGTATTTT.

This chain joins TRBV6-5 and TRBJ1-2; the D is unclear. This CDR3 spans 13 amino acids. Per the germline V gene, CDR1 is MNHEY and CDR2 is SVGAGI. Trimming shortened V by 6 bases and J by 3 bases, and 11 bases separated the two germline ends. The CDR3 DNA reads TGTGCCAGCAGGCATGGGATGGACTATGGCTACACCTTC. Its protein product is CASRHGMDYGYTF.